These 7 T cell receptor beta chains came from one sample sequenced in a study of CD8+ T cells in alopecia areata (dated by TCRdb to the late 2010s). The library relied on the immunoSEQ multiplex PCR assay. RNA was extracted from all samples and reverse transcribed into cDNA, which served as template for TCR sequencing. TCRdb limited this immuneACCESS table to in-frame rearrangements with V and J called. A share of clones is missing; checked studies link under half to unresolved V genes, and the rest is unexplained. Recorded for this sample are roughly 150,000 clones; about 54% of them occurred a single time. The top ten clones comprise about 4.4% of the sample. Specimen: CD4+ T cells sorted from blood. These receptors were taken from a human donor in good health.

The chain is built from TRBV25-1 and TRBJ2-1; 8 bases fit TRBD1. The CDR3 runs to 15 residues. The V gene end was trimmed by 4 bases and the J gene end by 6 bases; junction bases not matched to a gene: 8. The germline CDR1 and CDR2 sequences are MGHDK and SYGVNS. The CDR3, as DNA: TGTGCCAGCAGTGCCCGGGGACAGGCCGGCAATGAGCAGTTCTTC. Translating it yields CASSARGQAGNEQFF.

V is TRBV25-1 and J is TRBJ1-5; D gene unclear. This CDR3 is 14 amino acids long. Germline loops: CDR1 MGHDK, CDR2 SYGVNS. Trimming took off 4 bases at V and 0 bases at J, with 7 bases between the two ends. In nucleotides, the CDR3 is TGTGCCAGCAGTGGAAGTGATAGCAATCAGCCCCAGCATTTT. Its protein product is CASSGSDSNQPQHF.

Only a few counts were recorded for this clone. The chain joins TRBV29-1 to TRBJ2-1; possible D gene TRBD2, 5 bases. V lost 6 bases and J 4 bases, leaving 16 bases between the germline ends. Germline assignment: CDR1 SQVTM and CDR2 ANQGSEA. The CDR3 is made up of 14 amino acids. CDR3 in DNA: TGCAGCGTAGTCCGGGAACCAGCATACAATGAGCAGTTCTTC. It encodes CSVVREPAYNEQFF.

The rearrangement uses TRBV25-1 and TRBJ2-5; perhaps D is TRBD1 or TRBD2 (5 bases each). CDR1 is MGHDK, CDR2 SYGVNS, per germline. This CDR3 has 15 residues. V dropped 1 base and J dropped 5 bases, with 14 bases sitting between them. The CDR3 here is CASSESGARLETQYF. Here the CDR3 DNA reads TGTGCCAGCAGTGAATCCGGGGCTCGCCTGGAGACCCAGTACTTC.

This clone was detected only once. The rearrangement links TRBV25-1 to TRBJ2-1; the D is unclear. Trimming took off 4 bases at V and 12 bases at J, with 10 bases between the two ends. Germline V gene sequence: CDR1 MGHDK, CDR2 SYGVNS. This CDR3 comprises 11 residues. CDR3 in amino acids: CASSGLEVQFF. The CDR3 region has the DNA TGTGCCAGCAGTGGACTCGAGGTGCAGTTCTTC.

On this clone itself: The sample holds other DNA sequences that translate to the same CDR3. This sequence joins TRBV28 and TRBJ2-5; D is ambiguous. The CDR3 consists of 10 residues. Trimming left V 6 bases short and J 5 bases short, with 4 bases between. CDR1 and CDR2 from the germline V gene are MDHEN and SYDVKM. This CDR3 reads CASRGETQYF. CDR3 sequence (DNA): TGTGCCAGCAGGGGGGAGACCCAGTACTTC.

V is TRBV2 and J is TRBJ2-5, with TRBD1 as a possible D gene (5 bases). V was clipped by 5 bases and J by 4 bases, with 14 bases between them. This CDR3 has 14 amino acids. Germline loops: CDR1 SNHLY, CDR2 FYNNEI. Written as DNA, the CDR3 is TGTGCCAGCAGTCCCGACAGACGAGGAGAGACCCAGTACTTC. The encoded protein is CASSPDRRGETQYF.